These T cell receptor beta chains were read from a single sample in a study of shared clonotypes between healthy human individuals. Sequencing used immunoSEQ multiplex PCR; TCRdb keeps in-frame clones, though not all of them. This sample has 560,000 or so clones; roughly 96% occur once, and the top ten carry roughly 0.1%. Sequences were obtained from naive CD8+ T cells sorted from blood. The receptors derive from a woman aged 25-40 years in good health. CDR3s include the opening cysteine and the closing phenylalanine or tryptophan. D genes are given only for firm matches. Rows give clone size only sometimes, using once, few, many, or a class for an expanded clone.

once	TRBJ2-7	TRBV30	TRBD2	CAWGPSGAFGEQYF	TGTGCCTGGGGCCCTAGCGGGGCTTTCGGTGAGCAGTACTTC
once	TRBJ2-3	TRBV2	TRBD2	CASRRTSGRSGTDTQYF	TGTGCCAGCAGAAGGACTAGCGGGAGGTCCGGCACAGATACGCAGTATTTT
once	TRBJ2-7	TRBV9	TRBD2	CASSVAGTNSYEQYF	TGTGCCAGCAGCGTAGCCGGGACTAACTCCTACGAGCAGTACTTC
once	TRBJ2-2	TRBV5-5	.	CASSLVGTGELFF	TGTGCCAGCAGCTTGGTCGGTACCGGGGAGCTGTTTTTT
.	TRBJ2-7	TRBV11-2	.	CASSYRQAQYEQYF	TGTGCCAGCAGTTATCGACAGGCACAATACGAGCAGTACTTC
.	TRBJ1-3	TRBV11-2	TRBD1	CASSSGQGGNTIYF	TGTGCCAGCAGCTCTGGACAGGGCGGAAACACCATATATTTT
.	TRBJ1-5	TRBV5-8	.	CASSDDETENQPQHF	TGTGCCAGCAGCGACGATGAGACGGAGAATCAGCCCCAGCATTTT
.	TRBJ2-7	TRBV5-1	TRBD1	CASDLDRVGSYEQYF	TGCGCCAGCGACCTGGACAGGGTGGGCTCCTACGAGCAGTACTTC
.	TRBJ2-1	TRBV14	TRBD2	CASSRIGLAGGNEQFF	TGTGCCAGCAGTCGCATTGGACTAGCGGGAGGCAATGAGCAGTTCTTC
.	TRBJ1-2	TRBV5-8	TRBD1	CASSREDIIAQGADGYTF	TGTGCCAGCAGCAGAGAAGATATCATCGCGCAGGGGGCGGATGGCTACACCTTC
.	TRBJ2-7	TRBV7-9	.	CASSLARAYEQYF	TGTGCCAGCAGCTTAGCCCGGGCCTACGAGCAGTACTTC
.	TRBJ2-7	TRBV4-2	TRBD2	CASSQDRGLASEQYF	TGTGCCAGCAGCCAAGATCGGGGACTAGCTAGCGAGCAGTACTTC
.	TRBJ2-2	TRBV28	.	CASSPLAATGELFF	TGTGCCAGCAGCCCGCTGGCCGCCACCGGGGAGCTGTTTTTT
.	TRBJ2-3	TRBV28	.	CASSPRGARLTDTQYF	TGTGCCAGCAGCCCGAGGGGGGCGAGGTTGACAGATACGCAGTATTTT
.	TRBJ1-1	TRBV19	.	CATTSSPTGNTEAFF	TGTGCCACCACATCGTCACCTACAGGGAACACTGAAGCTTTCTTT
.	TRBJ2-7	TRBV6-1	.	CASGPSSEQYF	TGTGCCAGCGGCCCAAGTAGCGAGCAGTACTTC
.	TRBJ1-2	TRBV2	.	CASISGLGYTF	TGTGCCAGCATCTCAGGACTAGGCTACACCTTC
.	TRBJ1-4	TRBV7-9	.	CASTDRGEANEKLFF	TGTGCCAGCACAGACCGCGGCGAGGCTAATGAAAAACTGTTTTTT
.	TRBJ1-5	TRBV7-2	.	CASSRAVVGPSNQPQHF	TGTGCCAGCAGCCGAGCGGTTGTAGGCCCAAGCAATCAGCCCCAGCATTTT
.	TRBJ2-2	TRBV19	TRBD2	CASSTGLAGITGELFF	TGTGCCAGTAGCACTGGACTAGCGGGAATCACCGGGGAGCTGTTTTTT
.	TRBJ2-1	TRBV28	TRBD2	CASSFPAGGGNEQFF	TGTGCCAGCAGTTTCCCGGCGGGAGGGGGCAATGAGCAGTTCTTC
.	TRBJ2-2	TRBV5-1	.	CASSLVGPAASNTGELFF	TGCGCCAGCAGCTTGGTGGGGCCAGCGGCGTCGAACACCGGGGAGCTGTTTTTT
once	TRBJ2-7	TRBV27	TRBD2	CASSRLGTSGSYEQYF	TGTGCCAGCAGCCGCCTCGGGACTAGCGGGTCCTACGAGCAGTACTTC
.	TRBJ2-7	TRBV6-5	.	CASSYPGGGEQYF	TGTGCCAGCAGTTACCCAGGGGGAGGCGAGCAGTACTTC
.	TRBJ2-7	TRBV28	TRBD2	CASSSPRTSVTALEQYF	TGTGCCAGCAGTTCCCCCCGGACTAGCGTTACTGCCCTCGAGCAGTACTTC
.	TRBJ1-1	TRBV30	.	CAWSLGNTEAFF	TGTGCCTGGAGTCTTGGAAACACTGAAGCTTTCTTT
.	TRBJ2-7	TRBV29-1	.	CSVVDPTRAYEQYF	TGCAGCGTCGTGGACCCAACCCGAGCCTACGAGCAGTACTTC
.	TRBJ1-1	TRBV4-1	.	CASSQEGLGNTEAFF	TGCGCCAGCAGCCAAGAAGGCTTGGGGAACACTGAAGCTTTCTTT
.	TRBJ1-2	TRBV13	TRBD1	CASSSPTGVDNYGYTF	TGTGCCAGCAGCTCTCCAACAGGGGTCGATAACTATGGCTACACCTTC
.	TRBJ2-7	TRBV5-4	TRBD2	CASSLGLAGGEQYF	TGTGCCAGCAGCTTGGGGCTAGCGGGAGGCGAGCAGTACTTC
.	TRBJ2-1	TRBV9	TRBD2	CASSGSGISDYNEQFF	TGTGCCAGCAGCGGTAGCGGGATAAGTGATTACAATGAGCAGTTCTTC
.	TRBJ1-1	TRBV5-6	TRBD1	CASSLNRGRIMEWTEAFF	TGTGCCAGCAGCCTGAACAGGGGGCGCATAATGGAATGGACTGAAGCTTTCTTT
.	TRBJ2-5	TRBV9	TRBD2	CASSSATSGSRKTQYF	TGTGCCAGCAGCTCAGCGACTAGCGGGAGCAGGAAGACCCAGTACTTC
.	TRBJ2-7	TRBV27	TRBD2	CASTGLAGNEQYF	TGTGCCAGCACCGGACTAGCGGGAAACGAGCAGTACTTC
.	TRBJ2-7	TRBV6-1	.	CASSPQATYEQYF	TGTGCCAGCAGCCCCCAGGCGACCTACGAGCAGTACTTC
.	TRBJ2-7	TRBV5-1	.	CASSSALANYEQYF	TGCGCCAGCAGTTCAGCGCTCGCTAACTACGAGCAGTACTTC
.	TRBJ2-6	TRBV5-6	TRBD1	CASSLGQGYSGANVLTF	TGTGCCAGCAGCTTGGGACAGGGGTACTCTGGGGCCAACGTCCTGACTTTC
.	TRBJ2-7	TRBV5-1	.	CASSLGGFSYEQYF	TGCGCCAGCAGCTTGGGAGGATTCTCCTACGAGCAGTACTTC
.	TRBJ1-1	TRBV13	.	CASSSNTGYTEAFF	TGTGCCAGCAGCTCCAATACAGGATACACTGAAGCTTTCTTT
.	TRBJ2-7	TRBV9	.	CASSVGGISYEQYF	TGTGCCAGCAGCGTAGGCGGGATCTCCTACGAGCAGTACTTC
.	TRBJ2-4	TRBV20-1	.	CSARWENIQYF	TGCAGTGCTAGATGGGAAAACATTCAGTACTTC
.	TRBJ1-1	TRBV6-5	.	CASSLGHANTEAFF	TGTGCCAGCAGCCTGGGACACGCAAACACTGAAGCTTTCTTT
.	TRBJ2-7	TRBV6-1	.	CASSEGKLGAYEQYF	TGTGCCAGCAGTGAGGGGAAGTTGGGGGCCTACGAGCAGTACTTC
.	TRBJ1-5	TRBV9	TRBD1	CASSVGQGSNQPQHF	TGTGCCAGCAGCGTGGGACAGGGGAGCAATCAGCCCCAGCATTTT
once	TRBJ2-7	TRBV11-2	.	CASSLTVDSYEQYF	TGTGCCAGCAGCTTGACAGTGGACTCCTACGAGCAGTACTTC
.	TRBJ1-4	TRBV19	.	CASSMATIYEKLFF	TGTGCCAGTAGTATGGCAACCATATATGAAAAACTGTTTTTT
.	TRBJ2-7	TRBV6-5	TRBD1	CASRSGTGVLEQYF	TGTGCCAGCAGGTCCGGGACAGGGGTCTTGGAGCAGTACTTC
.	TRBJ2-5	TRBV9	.	CASSGEGIDQETQYF	TGTGCCAGCAGCGGAGAGGGGATAGACCAAGAGACCCAGTACTTC
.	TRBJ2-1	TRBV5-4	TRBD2	CASSLASSRTSTYNEQFF	TGTGCCAGCAGCTTGGCTTCGTCTCGGACTAGTACCTACAATGAGCAGTTCTTC
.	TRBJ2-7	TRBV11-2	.	CASSAAGQNYEQYF	TGTGCCAGCAGCGCAGCGGGACAAAACTACGAGCAGTACTTC
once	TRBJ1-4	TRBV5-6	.	CASSFGGYEKLFF	TGTGCCAGCAGCTTCGGGGGGTACGAAAAACTGTTTTTT
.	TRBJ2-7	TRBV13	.	CASSLVSSNEQYF	TGTGCCAGCAGCTTAGTCAGTTCGAACGAGCAGTACTTC
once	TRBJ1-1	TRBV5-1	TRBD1	CASSLSQGQNTEAFF	TGCGCCAGCAGCCTCTCACAGGGGCAAAACACTGAAGCTTTCTTT